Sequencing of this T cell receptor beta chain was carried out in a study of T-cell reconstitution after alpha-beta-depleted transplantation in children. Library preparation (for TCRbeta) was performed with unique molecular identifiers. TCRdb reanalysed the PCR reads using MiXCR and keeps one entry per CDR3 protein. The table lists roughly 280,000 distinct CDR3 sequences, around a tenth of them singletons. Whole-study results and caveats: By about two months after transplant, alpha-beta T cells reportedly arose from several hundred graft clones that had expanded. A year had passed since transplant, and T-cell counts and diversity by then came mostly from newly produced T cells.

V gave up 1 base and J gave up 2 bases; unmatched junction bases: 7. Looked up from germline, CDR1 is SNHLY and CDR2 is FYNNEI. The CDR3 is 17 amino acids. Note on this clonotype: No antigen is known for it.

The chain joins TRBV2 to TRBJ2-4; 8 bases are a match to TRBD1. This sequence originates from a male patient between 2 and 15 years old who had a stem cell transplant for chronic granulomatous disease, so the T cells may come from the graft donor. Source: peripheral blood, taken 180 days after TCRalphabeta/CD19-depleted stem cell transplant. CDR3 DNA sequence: TGTGCCAGCAGTGAAGTATATCAGGGGGCGACCAAAAACATTCAGTACTTC. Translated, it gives CASSEVYQGATKNIQYF.